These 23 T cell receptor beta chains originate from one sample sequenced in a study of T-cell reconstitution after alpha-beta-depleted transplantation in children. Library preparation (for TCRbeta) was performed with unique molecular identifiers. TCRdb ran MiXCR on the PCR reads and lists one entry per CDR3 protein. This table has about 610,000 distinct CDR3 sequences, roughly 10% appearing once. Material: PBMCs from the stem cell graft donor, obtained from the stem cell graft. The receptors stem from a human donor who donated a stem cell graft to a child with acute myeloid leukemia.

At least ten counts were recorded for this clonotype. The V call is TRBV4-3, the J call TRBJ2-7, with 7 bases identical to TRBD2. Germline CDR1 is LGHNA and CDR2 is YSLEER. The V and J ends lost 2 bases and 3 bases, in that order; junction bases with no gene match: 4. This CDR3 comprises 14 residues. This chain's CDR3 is CASSQRTSRYEQYF. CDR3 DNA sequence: TGCGCCAGCAGCCAAAGGACTAGTCGCTACGAGCAGTACTTC.

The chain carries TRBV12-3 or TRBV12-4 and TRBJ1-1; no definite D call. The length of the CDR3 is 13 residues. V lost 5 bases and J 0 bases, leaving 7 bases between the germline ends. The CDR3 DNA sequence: TGTGCCAGCAGTACGAAGATGAACACTGAAGCTTTCTTT. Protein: CASSTKMNTEAFF.

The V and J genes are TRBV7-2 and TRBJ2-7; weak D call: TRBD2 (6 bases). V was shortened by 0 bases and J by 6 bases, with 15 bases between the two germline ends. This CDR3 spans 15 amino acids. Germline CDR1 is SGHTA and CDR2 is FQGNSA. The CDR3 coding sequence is TGTGCCAGCAGCTTAGCTAGCGGTAGGTTTGGCGAGCAGTACTTC. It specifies CASSLASGRFGEQYF.

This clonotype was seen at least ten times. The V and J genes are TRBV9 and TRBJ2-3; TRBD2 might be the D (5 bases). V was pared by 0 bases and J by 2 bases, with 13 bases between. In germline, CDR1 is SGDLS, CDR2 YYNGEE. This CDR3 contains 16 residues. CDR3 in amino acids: CASSVGVLANTDTQYF. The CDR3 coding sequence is TGTGCCAGCAGCGTAGGGGTGCTAGCAAACACAGATACGCAGTATTTT.

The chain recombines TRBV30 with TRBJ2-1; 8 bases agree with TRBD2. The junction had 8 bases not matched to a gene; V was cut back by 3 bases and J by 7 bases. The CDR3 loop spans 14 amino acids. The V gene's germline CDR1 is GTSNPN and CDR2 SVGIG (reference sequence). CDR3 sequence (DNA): TGTGCCTGGAGCAAAAAACGACTAGCGAATGAGCAGTTCTTC. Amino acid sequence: CAWSKKRLANEQFF. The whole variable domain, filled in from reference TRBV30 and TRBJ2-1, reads SQTIHQWPATLVQPVGSPLSLECTVEGTSNPNLYWYRQAAGRGLQLLFYSVGIGQISSEVPQNLSASRPQDRQFILSSKKLLLSDSGFYLCAWSKKRLANEQFFGPGTRLTVL.

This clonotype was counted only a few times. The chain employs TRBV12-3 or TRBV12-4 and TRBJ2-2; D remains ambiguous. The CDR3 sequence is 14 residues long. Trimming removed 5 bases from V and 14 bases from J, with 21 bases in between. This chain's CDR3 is CASSPPEMDKILFF. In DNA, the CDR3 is TGTGCCAGCAGTCCCCCGGAGATGGATAAGATACTGTTTTTT.

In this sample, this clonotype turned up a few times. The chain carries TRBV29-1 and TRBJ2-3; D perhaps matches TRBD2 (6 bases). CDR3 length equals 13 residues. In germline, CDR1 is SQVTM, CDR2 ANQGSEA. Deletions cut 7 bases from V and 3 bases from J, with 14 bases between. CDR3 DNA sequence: TGCAGCGCCCGGAGGGGTTTAACAGATACGCAGTATTTT. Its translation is CSARRGLTDTQYF.

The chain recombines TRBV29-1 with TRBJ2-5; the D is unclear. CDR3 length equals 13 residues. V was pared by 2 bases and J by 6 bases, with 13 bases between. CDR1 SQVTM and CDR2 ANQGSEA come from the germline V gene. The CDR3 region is CSVEWQTLKTQYF. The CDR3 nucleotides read TGCAGCGTTGAATGGCAGACTCTCAAGACCCAGTACTTC.

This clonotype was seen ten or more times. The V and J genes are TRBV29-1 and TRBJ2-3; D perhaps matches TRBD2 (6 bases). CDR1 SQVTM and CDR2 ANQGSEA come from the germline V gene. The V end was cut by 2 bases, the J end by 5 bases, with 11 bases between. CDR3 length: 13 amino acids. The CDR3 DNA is TGCAGCGTTGAAACGCAGGGAGGAGATACGCAGTATTTT. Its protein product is CSVETQGGDTQYF.

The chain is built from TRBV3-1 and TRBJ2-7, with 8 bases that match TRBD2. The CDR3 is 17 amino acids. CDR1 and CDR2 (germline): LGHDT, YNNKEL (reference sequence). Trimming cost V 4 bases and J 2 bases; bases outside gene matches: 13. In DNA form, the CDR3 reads TGTGCCAGCAGCCCCCCCCGAGTAGCGGGACCCCCCTACGAGCAGTACTTC. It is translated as CASSPPRVAGPPYEQYF.

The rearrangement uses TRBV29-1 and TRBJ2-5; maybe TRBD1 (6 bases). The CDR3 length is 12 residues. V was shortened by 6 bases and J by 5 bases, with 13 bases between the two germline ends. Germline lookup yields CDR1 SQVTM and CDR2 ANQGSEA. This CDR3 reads CSVAEQGETQYF. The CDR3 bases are TGCAGCGTCGCTGAACAGGGCGAGACCCAGTACTTC.

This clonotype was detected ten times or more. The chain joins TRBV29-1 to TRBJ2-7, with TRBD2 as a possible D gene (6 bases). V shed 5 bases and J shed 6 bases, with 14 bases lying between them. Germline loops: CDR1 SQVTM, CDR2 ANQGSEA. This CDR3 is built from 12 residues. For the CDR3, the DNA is TGCAGCGTTCTCCTTCCTAGCGCCGAGCAGTACTTC. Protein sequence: CSVLLPSAEQYF.

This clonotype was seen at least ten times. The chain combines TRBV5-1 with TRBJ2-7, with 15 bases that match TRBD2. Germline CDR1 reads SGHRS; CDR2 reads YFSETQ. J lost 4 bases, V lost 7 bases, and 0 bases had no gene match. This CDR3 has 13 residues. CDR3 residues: CASGLAGGYEQYF. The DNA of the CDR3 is TGCGCCAGCGGACTAGCGGGAGGGTACGAGCAGTACTTC.

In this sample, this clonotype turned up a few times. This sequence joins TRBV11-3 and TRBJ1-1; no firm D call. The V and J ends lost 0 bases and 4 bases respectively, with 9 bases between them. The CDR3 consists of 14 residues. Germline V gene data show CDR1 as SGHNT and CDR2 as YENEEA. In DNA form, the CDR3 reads TGTGCCAGCAGCTTAGATGGGGTCAGCACTGAAGCTTTCTTT. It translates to CASSLDGVSTEAFF.

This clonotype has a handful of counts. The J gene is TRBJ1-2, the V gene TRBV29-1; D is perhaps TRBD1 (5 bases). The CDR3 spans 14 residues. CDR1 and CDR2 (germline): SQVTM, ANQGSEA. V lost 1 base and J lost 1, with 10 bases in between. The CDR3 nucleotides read TGCAGCGTTGAAGGCGGAAGGGGTAACTATGGCTACACCTTC. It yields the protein CSVEGGRGNYGYTF.

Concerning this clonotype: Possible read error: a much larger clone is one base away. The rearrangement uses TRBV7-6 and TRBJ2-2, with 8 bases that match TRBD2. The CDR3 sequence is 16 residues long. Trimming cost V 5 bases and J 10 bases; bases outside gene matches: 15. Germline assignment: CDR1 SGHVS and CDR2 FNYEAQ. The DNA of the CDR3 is TGTGCCAGCAGCGAGGGGGGACTAGGAGTATCCGAGGAGCTGTTTTTT. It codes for CASSEGGLGVSEELFF.

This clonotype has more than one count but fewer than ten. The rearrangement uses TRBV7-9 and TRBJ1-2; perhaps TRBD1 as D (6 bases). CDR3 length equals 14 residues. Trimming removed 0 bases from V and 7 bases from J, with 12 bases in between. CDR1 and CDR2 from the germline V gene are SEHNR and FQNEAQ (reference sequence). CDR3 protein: CASSLAGGTPGYTF. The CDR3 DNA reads TGTGCCAGCAGCTTAGCAGGGGGAACCCCTGGCTACACCTTC. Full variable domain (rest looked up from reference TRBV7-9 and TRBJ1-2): DTGVSQNPRHKITKRGQNVTFRCDPISEHNRLYWYRQTLGQGPEFLTYFQNEAQLEKSRLLSDRFSAERPKGSFSTLEIQRTEQGDSAMYLCASSLAGGTPGYTFGSGTRLTVV.

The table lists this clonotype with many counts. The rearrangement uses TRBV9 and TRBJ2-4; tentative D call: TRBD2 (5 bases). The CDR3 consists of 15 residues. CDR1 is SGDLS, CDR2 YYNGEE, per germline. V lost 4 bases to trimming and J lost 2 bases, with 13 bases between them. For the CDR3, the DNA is TGTGCCAGCAGCCCGCGGGCGGAATCCAAAAACATTCAGTACTTC. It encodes CASSPRAESKNIQYF.

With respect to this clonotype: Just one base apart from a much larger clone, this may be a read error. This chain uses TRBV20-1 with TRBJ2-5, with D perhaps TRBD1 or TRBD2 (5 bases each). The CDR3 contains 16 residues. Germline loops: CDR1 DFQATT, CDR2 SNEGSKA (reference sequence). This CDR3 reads CCARDADRGGSGTQYF. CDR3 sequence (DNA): TGCTGTGCTAGAGATGCGGACCGGGGCGGCTCAGGGACCCAGTACTTC.

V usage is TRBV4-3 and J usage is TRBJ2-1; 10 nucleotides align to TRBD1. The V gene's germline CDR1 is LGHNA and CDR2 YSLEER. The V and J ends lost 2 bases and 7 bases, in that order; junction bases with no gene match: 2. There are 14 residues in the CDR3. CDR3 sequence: CASSQLGQGNEQFF. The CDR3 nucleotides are TGCGCCAGCAGCCAATTGGGACAGGGGAATGAGCAGTTCTTC.

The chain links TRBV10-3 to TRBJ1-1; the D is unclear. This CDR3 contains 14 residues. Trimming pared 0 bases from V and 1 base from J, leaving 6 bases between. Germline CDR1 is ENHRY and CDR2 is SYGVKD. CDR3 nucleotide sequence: TGTGCCATCAGTGAGTCACGGAAGAACACTGAAGCTTTCTTT. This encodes CAISESRKNTEAFF.

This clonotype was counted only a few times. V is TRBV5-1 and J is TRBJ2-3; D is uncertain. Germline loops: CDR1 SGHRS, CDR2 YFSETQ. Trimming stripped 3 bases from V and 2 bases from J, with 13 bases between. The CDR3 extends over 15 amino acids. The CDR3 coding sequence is TGCGCCAGCAGCTCCAGTCCGGAGATCACAGATACGCAGTATTTT. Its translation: CASSSSPEITDTQYF.

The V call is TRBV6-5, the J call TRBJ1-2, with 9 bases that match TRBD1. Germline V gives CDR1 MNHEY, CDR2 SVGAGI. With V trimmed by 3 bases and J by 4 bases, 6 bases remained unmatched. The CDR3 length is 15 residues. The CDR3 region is CASSYFTGGGYGYTF. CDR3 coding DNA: TGTGCCAGCAGTTATTTCACAGGGGGCGGCTATGGCTACACCTTC.